A selection of T cell receptor beta chains follows, all from one sample in a study of beta chain features in type 1 diabetes. Assay used: immunoSEQ multiplex PCR; TCRdb lists only in-frame clones, some missing. The sample includes about 620,000 clones, 15% to 17% of them seen just once. Sequencing was performed on naive CD4+ T cells from blood. These receptors all stem from a man aged 18 to 30 in good health. CDR3s include the opening cysteine and the closing phenylalanine or tryptophan. The D gene is left open where the match is weak. The listing skips clone size in some rows; elsewhere it reads once, few, many or a size class.

v_gene	abundance	d_gene	j_gene	CDR3aa	CDR3nt
TRBV7-9	-	-	TRBJ1-1	CASSSGRRDTEAFF	TGTGCCAGCAGCTCGGGACGACGGGACACTGAAGCTTTCTTT
TRBV11-2	-	TRBD1	TRBJ1-1	CASSSSVYSGGARGTEAFF	TGTGCCAGCAGCTCCTCCGTTTACTCAGGGGGCGCTCGGGGCACTGAAGCTTTCTTT
TRBV5-4	-	-	TRBJ2-4	CASSLAGRSSDIQYF	TGTGCCAGCAGCTTAGCAGGGAGGAGTTCAGACATTCAGTACTTC
TRBV7-9	few	TRBD1	TRBJ1-1	CASSFRTGSVTEAFF	TGTGCCAGCAGCTTTCGGACAGGGTCAGTCACTGAAGCTTTCTTT
TRBV18	-	-	TRBJ2-7	CASSPPNRVSNEQYF	TGTGCCAGCTCACCACCGAACAGGGTATCGAACGAGCAGTACTTC
TRBV4-3	-	-	TRBJ1-5	CASSQDTGPGSNQPQHF	TGCGCCAGCAGCCAAGATACCGGGCCGGGGAGCAATCAGCCCCAGCATTTT
TRBV9	few	TRBD2	TRBJ2-2	CASSVPSWEAGVPGELFF	TGTGCCAGCAGCGTACCCTCCTGGGAAGCGGGAGTTCCCGGGGAGCTGTTTTTT
TRBV6-5	few	-	TRBJ1-1	CASSYSKRHGEAFF	TGTGCCAGCAGTTACTCCAAAAGACACGGGGAAGCTTTCTTT
TRBV7-2	-	-	TRBJ2-1	CASSLTGSYNEQFF	TGTGCCAGCAGCTTAACGGGAAGCTACAATGAGCAGTTCTTC
TRBV30	few	-	TRBJ1-2	CAWSLKDGANYGYTF	TGTGCCTGGAGCCTCAAGGACGGAGCTAACTATGGCTACACCTTC
TRBV7-3	-	-	TRBJ1-1	CASSSGTKNTEAFF	TGTGCCAGCAGCTCCGGGACAAAGAACACTGAAGCTTTCTTT
TRBV5-6	few	-	TRBJ2-7	CASSRYRAMDYEQYF	TGTGCCAGCAGCAGATACAGGGCAATGGACTACGAGCAGTACTTC
TRBV4-2	few	-	TRBJ2-5	CASSQDNKETQYF	TGTGCCAGCAGCCAAGATAACAAAGAGACCCAGTACTTC
TRBV5-1	few	TRBD2	TRBJ2-5	CASSSGGQETQYF	TGCGCCAGCAGCTCGGGGGGGCAAGAGACCCAGTACTTC
TRBV10-3	few	-	TRBJ2-3	CAISGESTDTQYF	TGTGCCATCAGTGGGGAGAGCACAGATACGCAGTATTTT
TRBV13	-	-	TRBJ2-3	CASSLRKERITDTQYF	TGTGCCAGCAGCTTAAGGAAGGAGAGAATCACAGATACGCAGTATTTT
TRBV7-9	few	TRBD1	TRBJ1-5	CASSTNRGDTQPQHF	TGTGCCAGCAGCACAAACAGGGGCGACACTCAGCCCCAGCATTTT
TRBV10-3	few	-	TRBJ2-6	CAISGLLAGANVLTF	TGTGCCATCAGCGGCCTGTTGGCTGGGGCCAACGTCCTGACTTTC
TRBV30	-	-	TRBJ2-1	CAWSREVVVDEQFF	TGTGCCTGGAGTAGGGAGGTTGTAGTCGATGAGCAGTTCTTC
TRBV28	-	TRBD1	TRBJ2-1	CASSTDRGLFF	TGTGCCAGCAGTACGGACAGGGGGCTCTTCTTC
TRBV7-9	many	-	TRBJ2-1	CASSLRGNEQFF	TGTGCCAGCAGCCTTCGGGGCAATGAGCAGTTCTTC
TRBV14	many	-	TRBJ1-6	CASSQSHSPLHF	TGTGCCAGCAGCCAATCCCATTCACCCCTCCACTTT
TRBV6-6	-	-	TRBJ1-5	CASSYSSGAGNQPQHF	TGTGCCAGCAGTTACTCGTCGGGGGCCGGCAATCAGCCCCAGCATTTT
TRBV4-2	few	-	TRBJ2-7	CASSQDPRGYEQYF	TGTGCCAGCAGCCAAGACCCCCGGGGCTACGAGCAGTACTTC